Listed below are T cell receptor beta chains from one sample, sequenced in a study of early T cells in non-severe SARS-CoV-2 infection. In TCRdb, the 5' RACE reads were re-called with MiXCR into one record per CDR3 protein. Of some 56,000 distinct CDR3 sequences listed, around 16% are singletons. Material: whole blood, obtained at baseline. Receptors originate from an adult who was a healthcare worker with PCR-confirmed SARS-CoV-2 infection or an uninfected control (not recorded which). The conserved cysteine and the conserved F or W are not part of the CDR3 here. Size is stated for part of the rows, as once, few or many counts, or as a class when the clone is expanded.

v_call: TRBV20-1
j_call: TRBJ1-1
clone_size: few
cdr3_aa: SARPPGNTEAF

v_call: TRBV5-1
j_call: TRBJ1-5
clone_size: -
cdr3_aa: ASSVDGQVGNQPQH

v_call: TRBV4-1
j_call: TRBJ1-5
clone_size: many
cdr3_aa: ASSQDSGLRFLYQPQH

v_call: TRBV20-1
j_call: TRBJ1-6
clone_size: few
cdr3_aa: SAKGGNNSPLH

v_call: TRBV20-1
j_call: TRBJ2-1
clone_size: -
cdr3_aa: SARDPLAGGYNEQF

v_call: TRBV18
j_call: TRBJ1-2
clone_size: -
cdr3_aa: ASSPNPTGLRYGYT

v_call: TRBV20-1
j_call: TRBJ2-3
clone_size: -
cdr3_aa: SVLLVVRTDTQY

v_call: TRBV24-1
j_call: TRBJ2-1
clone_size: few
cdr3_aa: ATSSSGSSYNEQF

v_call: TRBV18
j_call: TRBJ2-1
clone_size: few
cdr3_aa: ASSPPDGKEQF

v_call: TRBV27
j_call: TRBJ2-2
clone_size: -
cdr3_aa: ASCRDPSGELF

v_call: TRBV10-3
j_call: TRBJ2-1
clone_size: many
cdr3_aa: ATAPAGGGNEQF

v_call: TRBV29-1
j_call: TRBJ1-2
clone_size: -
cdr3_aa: SVGHETPREGYT

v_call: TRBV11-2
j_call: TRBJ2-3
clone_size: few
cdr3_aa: ASSTTTTDTQY

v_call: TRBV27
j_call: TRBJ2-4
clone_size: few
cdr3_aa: ASSQPGLAGGQNIQY

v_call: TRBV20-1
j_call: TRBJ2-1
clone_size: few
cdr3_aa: SARSGGNEQF

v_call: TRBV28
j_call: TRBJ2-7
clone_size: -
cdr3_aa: ASSLASGMVREQY

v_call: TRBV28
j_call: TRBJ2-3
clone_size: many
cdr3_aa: ASSWGSDTQY

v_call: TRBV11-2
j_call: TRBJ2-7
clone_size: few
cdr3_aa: ASSLGMWEKTYEQY

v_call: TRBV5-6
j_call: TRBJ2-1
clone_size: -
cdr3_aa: ASSLAPADLNEQF

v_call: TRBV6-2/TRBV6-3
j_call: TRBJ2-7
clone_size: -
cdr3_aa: ASSYSYRERNYEQY

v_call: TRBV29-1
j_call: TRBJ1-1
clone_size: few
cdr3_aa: SVGQGVMNTEAF

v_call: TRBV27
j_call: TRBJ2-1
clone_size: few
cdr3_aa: ASSSQDGGRGWNEQF

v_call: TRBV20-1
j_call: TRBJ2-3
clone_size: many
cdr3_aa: SARDLGTMSTDTQY

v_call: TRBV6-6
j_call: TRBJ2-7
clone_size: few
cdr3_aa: ASSNPSGFYEQY

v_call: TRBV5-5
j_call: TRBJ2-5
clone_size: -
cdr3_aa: ASSLEEERDQETQY

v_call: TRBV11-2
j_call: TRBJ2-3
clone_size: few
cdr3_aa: ASSESMADTQY

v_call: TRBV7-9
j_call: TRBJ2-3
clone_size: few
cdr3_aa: ASSPPGNTDTQY

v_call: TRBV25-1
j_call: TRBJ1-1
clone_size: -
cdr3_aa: ASRQGNTEAF

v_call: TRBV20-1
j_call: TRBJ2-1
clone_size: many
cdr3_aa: SPISGGPNNEQF

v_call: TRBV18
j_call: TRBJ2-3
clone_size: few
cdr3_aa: ASSRPSTDTQY

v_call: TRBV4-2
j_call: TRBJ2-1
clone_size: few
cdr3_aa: ASSQGGLAVNHNEQF

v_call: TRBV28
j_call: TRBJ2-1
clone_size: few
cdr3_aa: ASSLARSYNEQF